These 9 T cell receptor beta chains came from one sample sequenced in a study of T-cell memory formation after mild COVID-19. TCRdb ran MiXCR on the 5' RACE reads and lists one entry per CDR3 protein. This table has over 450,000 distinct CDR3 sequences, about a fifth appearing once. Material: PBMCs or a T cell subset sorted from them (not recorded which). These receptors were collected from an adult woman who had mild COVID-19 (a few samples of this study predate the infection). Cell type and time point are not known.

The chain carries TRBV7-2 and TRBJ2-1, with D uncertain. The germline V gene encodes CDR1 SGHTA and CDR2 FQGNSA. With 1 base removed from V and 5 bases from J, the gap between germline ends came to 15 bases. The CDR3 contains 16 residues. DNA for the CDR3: TGTGCCAGCAGCTTAGGGACGTCACTCGCGCACAATGAGCAGTTCTTC. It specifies CASSLGTSLAHNEQFF. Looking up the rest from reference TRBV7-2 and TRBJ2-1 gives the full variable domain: GAGVSQSPSNKVTEKGKDVELRCDPISGHTALYWYRQSLGQGLEFLIYFQGNSAPDKSGLPSDRFSAERTGGSVSTLTIQRTQQEDSAVYLCASSLGTSLAHNEQFFGPGTRLTVL.

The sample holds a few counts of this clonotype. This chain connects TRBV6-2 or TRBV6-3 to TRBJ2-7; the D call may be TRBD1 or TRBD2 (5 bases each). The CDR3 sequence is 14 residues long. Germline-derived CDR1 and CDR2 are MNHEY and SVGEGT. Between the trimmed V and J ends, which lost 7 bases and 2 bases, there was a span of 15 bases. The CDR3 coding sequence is TGTGCCAGCAAAGACTCCGGGACGACCTACGAGCAGTACTTC. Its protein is CASKDSGTTYEQYF.

CDR3 protein: CATGIAGEQFF. The DNA of the CDR3 is TGTGCCACCGGAATAGCCGGGGAGCAGTTCTTC. This chain uses TRBV24-1 with TRBJ2-1; D is uncertain. V was trimmed by 9 bases and J by 10 bases, leaving 12 bases between them. The V gene's germline CDR1 is KGHDR and CDR2 SFDVKD. The CDR3 spans 11 residues.

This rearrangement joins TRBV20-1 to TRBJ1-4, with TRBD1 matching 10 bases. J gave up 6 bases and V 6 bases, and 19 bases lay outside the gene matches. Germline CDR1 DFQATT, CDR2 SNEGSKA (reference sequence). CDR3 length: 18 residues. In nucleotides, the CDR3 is TGCAGTGCCCATGTGCCGGGACAGGGGTACAGGCTAGATGAAAAACTGTTTTTT. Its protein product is CSAHVPGQGYRLDEKLFF.

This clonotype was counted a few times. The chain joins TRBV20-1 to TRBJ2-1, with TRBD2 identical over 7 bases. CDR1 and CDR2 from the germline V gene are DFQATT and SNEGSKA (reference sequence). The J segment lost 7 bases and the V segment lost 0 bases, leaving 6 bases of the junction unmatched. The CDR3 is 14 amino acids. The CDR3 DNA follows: TGCAGTGCTAGAGATACAGCGGGGTATAATGAGCAGTTCTTC. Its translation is CSARDTAGYNEQFF.

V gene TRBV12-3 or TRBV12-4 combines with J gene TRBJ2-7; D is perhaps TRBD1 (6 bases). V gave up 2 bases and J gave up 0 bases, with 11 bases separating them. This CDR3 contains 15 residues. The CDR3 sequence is CASSLIRTVSYEQYF. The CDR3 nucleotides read TGTGCCAGCAGTTTAATCCGGACAGTCTCCTACGAGCAGTACTTC.

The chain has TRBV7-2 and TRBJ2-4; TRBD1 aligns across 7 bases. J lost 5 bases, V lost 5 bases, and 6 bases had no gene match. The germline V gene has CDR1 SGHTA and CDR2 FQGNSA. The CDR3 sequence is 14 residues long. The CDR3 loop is CASSTGTVENIQYF. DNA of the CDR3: TGTGCCAGCAGCACCGGGACAGTCGAAAACATTCAGTACTTC.

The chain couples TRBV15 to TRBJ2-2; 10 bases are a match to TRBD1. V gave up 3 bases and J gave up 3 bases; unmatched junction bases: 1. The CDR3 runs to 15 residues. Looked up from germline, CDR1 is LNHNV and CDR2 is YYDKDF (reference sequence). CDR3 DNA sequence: TGTGCCACCAGCAGTGGACAGGGGGACACCGGGGAGCTGTTTTTT. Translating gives CATSSGQGDTGELFF. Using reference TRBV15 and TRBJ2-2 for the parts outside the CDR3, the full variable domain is DAMVIQNPRYQVTQFGKPVTLSCSQTLNHNVMYWYQQKSSQAPKLLFHYYDKDFNNEADTPDNFQSRRPNTSFCFLDIRSPGLGDTAMYLCATSSGQGDTGELFFGEGSRLTVL.

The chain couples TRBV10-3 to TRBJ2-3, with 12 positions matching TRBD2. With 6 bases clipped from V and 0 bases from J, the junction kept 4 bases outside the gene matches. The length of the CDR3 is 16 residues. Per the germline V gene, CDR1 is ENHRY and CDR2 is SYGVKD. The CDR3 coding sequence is TGTGCCATCAGCTTGACTAGCGGGAGCAGCACAGATACGCAGTATTTT. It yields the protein CAISLTSGSSTDTQYF.